Presented here are 10 T cell receptor beta chains from one specimen sequenced in a study of control samples from healthy donors and cancer patients. Only in-frame clones appear in the TCRdb table, and some are missing; sequencing was by immunoSEQ multiplex PCR. The sample lists roughly 83,000 clones, roughly 78% occurring once. Sample: blood. These receptors were obtained from a woman between 55 and 75 years old in good health.

This clone showed up just a few times. The chain combines TRBV29-1 with TRBJ2-3; tentative D call: TRBD1 (6 bases). Germline CDR1 SQVTM, CDR2 ANQGSEA. This CDR3 is built from 13 residues. The V end lost 3 bases, the J end lost 3 bases, and 10 bases lay between the germline ends. The CDR3 loop is CSVEGAGTDTQYF. As DNA, the CDR3 is TGCAGCGTTGAGGGGGCTGGGACAGATACGCAGTATTTT.

The chain employs TRBV6-2 or TRBV6-3 and TRBJ1-2; 7 bases align to TRBD1. CDR1 MNHEY and CDR2 SVGEGT come from the germline V gene. The CDR3 sequence is 13 residues long. Trimming removed 2 bases from V and 9 bases from J; junction bases left unmatched: 6. The CDR3 loop is CASSYAGTASYTF. Written as DNA, the CDR3 is TGTGCCAGCAGTTACGCCGGGACAGCAAGCTACACCTTC.

The chain uses TRBV6-1 and TRBJ2-4; 8 bases match TRBD1. This CDR3 spans 15 amino acids. From germline, CDR1 is MNHNS and CDR2 SASEGT. With V trimmed by 3 bases and J by 2 bases, 3 bases remained unmatched. CDR3 sequence: CASSDRGPSKNIQYF. For the CDR3, the DNA is TGTGCCAGCAGTGACAGGGGGCCTTCCAAAAACATTCAGTACTTC.

The chain combines TRBV5-8 with TRBJ2-2, with unresolved D. V lost 2 bases and J 1 base, leaving 6 bases between the germline ends. Looked up from germline, CDR1 is SGHTS and CDR2 is YDEGEE. This CDR3 region has 14 residues. The CDR3 DNA is TGTGCCAGCAGCTTTGCAGGGAACACCGGGGAGCTGTTTTTT. It yields the protein CASSFAGNTGELFF. The full variable domain, in which reference TRBV5-8 and TRBJ2-2 provide the parts outside the CDR3, is EAGVTQSPTHLIKTRGQQATLRCSPISGHTSVYWYQQALGLGLQFLLWYDEGEERNRGNFPPRFSGRQFPNYSSELNVNALELEDSALYLCASSFAGNTGELFFGEGSRLTVL.

On this clone itself: Germline is not matched at one junction end, which may reflect a read error. The chain couples TRBV12-3 or TRBV12-4 to TRBJ2-3, with TRBD2 matching over 8 bases. This CDR3 is 13 amino acids long. Here the CDR3 reads CASRLAGSDTQYF. The CDR3 DNA reads as TGTGCCAGCAGGTTAGCGGGGTCAGATACGCAGTATTTT.

The chain employs TRBV3-1 (or the pseudogene TRBV3-2) and TRBJ2-7; 9 bases match TRBD1. The CDR3 has 14 amino acids. Germline V lookup: CDR1 LGHDT, CDR2 YNNKEL (reference sequence). The trim removed 4 bases at V and 4 bases at J, leaving 5 bases unmatched. In nucleotides, the CDR3 is TGTGCCAGCAGCCGACGCGGGACAGGGTACGAGCAGTACTTC. Protein sequence: CASSRRGTGYEQYF.

The chain is built from TRBV10-3 and TRBJ1-6, with D possibly being TRBD1 (6 bases). Looked up from germline, CDR1 is ENHRY and CDR2 is SYGVKD. V lost 4 bases and J 9 bases, leaving 13 bases between the germline ends. CDR3 length: 14 residues. CDR3: CAISVSGVGSPLHF. The DNA for the CDR3 is TGTGCCATCAGTGTCTCAGGGGTAGGTTCACCCCTCCACTTT.

V is TRBV2 and J is TRBJ1-1; 7 bases map to TRBD1. The germline CDR1 and CDR2 sequences are SNHLY and FYNNEI. V dropped 5 bases and J dropped 7; count of bases not matched to a gene: 1. The CDR3 is made up of 11 amino acids. The CDR3 here is CASSQGVEAFF. In DNA form, the CDR3 reads TGTGCCAGCAGTCAGGGGGTTGAAGCTTTCTTT.

V and J are TRBV15 and TRBJ2-7, with D tentatively TRBD1 (6 bases). The CDR3 extends over 16 amino acids. CDR1 is LNHNV and CDR2 is YYDKDF in the germline V gene (reference sequence). V was clipped by 1 base and J by 0 bases, with 13 bases between them. CDR3 nucleotides: TGTGCCACCAGCAGAGGCAAACCGGGACACTCCTACGAGCAGTACTTC. This gives the protein CATSRGKPGHSYEQYF.

This clone showed up just once. V usage is TRBV12-3 or TRBV12-4 and J usage is TRBJ2-7, with D maybe TRBD2 (5 bases). The CDR3 has 12 residues. Trimming shortened V by 6 bases and J by 4 bases, and 10 bases separated the two germline ends. CDR3 sequence (DNA): TGTGCCAGCAGAGGGAGAAATTACGAGCAGTACTTC. Amino acids: CASRGRNYEQYF.